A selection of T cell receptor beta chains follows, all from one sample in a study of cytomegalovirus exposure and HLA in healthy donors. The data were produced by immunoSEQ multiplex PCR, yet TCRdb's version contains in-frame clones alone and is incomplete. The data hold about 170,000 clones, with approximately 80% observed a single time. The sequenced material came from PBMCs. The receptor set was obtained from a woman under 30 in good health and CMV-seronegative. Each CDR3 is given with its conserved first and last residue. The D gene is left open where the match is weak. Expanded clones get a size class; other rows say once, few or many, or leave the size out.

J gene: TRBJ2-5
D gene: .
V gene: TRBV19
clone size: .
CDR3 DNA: TGTGCCAGTAGTATTCTTGCGGGGGAGACCCAGTACTTC
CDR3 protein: CASSILAGETQYF

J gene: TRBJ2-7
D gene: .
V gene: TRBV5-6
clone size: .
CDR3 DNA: TGTGCCAGCAGCTTGGGAGCGTCCTACGAGCAGTACTTC
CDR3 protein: CASSLGASYEQYF

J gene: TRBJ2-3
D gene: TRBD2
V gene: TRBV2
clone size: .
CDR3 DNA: TGTGCCAGCAGTCCAGCGGGAGGCCTTCTTCGCACAGATACGCAGTATTTT
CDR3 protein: CASSPAGGLLRTDTQYF

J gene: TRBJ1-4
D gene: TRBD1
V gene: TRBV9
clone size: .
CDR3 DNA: TGTGCCAGCAGCATATCCCCGACAGGGGCTAATGAAAAACTGTTTTTT
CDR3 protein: CASSISPTGANEKLFF

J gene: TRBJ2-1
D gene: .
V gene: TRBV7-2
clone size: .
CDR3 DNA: TGTGCCAGCAGCCCTACGGGGGTCGGTGAGCAGTTCTTC
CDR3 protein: CASSPTGVGEQFF

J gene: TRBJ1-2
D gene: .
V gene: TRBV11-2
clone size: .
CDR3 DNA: TGTGCCAGCAGCCGAACGGACATGGGATCCCTCTATGGCTACACCTTC
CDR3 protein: CASSRTDMGSLYGYTF

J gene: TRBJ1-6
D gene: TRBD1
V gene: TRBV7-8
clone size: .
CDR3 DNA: TGTGCCAGCAGCTTCCACTCAGGGGGCGCAAATTCACCCCTCCACTTT
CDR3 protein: CASSFHSGGANSPLHF

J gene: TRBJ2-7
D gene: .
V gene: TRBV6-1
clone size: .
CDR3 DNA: TGTGCCAGCGGAGACGAGCGGAGGACCTACGAGCAGTACTTC
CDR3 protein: CASGDERRTYEQYF

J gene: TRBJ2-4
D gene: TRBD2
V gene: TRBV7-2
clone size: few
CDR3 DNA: TGTGCCAGCAGCCAGCGGGAGCAGGTCAAAAACATTCAGTACTTC
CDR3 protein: CASSQREQVKNIQYF

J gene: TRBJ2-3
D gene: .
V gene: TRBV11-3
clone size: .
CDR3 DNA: TGTGCCAGCAGCCTATGGGGGACATACACAGATACGCAGTATTTT
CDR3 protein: CASSLWGTYTDTQYF

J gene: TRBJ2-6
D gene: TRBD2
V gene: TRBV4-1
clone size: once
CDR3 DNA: TGCGCCAGCAGCCCCGGGAGGGGTGGCTCTGGGGCCAACGTCCTGACTTTC
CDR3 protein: CASSPGRGGSGANVLTF

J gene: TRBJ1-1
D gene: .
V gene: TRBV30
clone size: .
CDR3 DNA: TGTGCCTGGAGTGTTGGGACTGAGAACACTGAAGCTTTCTTT
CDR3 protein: CAWSVGTENTEAFF

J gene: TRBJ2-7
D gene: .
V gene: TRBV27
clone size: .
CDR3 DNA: TGTGCCAGCAGTTTACTAGCAGGGGGGAGTTACGAGCAGTACTTC
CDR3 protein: CASSLLAGGSYEQYF

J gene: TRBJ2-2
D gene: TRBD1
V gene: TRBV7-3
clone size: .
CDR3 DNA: TGTGCCAGCAGCCCTATTGCAGGGGGAGTTAACACCGGGGAGCTGTTTTTT
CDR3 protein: CASSPIAGGVNTGELFF

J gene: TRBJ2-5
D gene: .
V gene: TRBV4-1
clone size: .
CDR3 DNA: TGCGCCAGCAGCCAAGACTTTGGCGAGACCCAGTACTTC
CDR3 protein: CASSQDFGETQYF

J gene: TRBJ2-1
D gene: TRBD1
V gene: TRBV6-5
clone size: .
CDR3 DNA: TGTGCCAGCAGTTACTCGGCCCTAGGGGGCTTGGATGAGCAGTTCTTC
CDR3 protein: CASSYSALGGLDEQFF

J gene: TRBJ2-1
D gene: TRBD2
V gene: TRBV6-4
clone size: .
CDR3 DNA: TGTGCCAGCACAACAAAAAGCGGGAGGGCATACAATGAGCAGTTCTTC
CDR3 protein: CASTTKSGRAYNEQFF

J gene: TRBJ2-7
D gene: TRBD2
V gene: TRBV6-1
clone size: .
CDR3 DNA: TGTGCCAGCAGTGATAATCCGGGACTAGCGGTGAGGGGGATGTACGAGCAGTACTTC
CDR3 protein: CASSDNPGLAVRGMYEQYF

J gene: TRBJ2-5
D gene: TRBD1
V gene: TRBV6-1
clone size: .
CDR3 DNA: TGTGCCAGCAGCCTCCGGACAGGCCAGGGAGAGACCCAGTACTTC
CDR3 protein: CASSLRTGQGETQYF

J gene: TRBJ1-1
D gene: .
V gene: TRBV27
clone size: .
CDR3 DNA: TGTGCCAGCAGTCTAACAGGACAGTCTCCCAACTCTGAAGCTTTCTTT
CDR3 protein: CASSLTGQSPNSEAFF

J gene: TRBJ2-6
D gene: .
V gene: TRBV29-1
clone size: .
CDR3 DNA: TGCAGCGTCAAGGGGTTATTTAGCTCTGGGGCCAACGTCCTGACTTTC
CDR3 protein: CSVKGLFSSGANVLTF

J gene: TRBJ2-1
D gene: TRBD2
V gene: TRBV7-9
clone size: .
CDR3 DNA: TGTGCCAGCGGGGCTAGCGGGAGCAGCGAGCAGTTCTTC
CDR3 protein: CASGASGSSEQFF

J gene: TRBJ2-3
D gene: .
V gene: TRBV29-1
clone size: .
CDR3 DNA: TGCAGCGTTGACAGAAGGGGAGGAGATACGCAGTATTTT
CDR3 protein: CSVDRRGGDTQYF

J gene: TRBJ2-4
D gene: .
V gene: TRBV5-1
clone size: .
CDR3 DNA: TGCGCCAGCAGCTTGGAACTCCAGGGGCGAGCCAAAAACATTCAGTACTTC
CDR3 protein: CASSLELQGRAKNIQYF

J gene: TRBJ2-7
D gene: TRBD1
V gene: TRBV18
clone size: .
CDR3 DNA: TGTGCCAGCGCGCCCGGGACAGGGTTTTACGAGCAGTACTTC
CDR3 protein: CASAPGTGFYEQYF

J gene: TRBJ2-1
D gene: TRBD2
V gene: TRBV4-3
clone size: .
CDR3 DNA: TGCGCCAGCAGTCAAAAGACAGACGGGAGGGGTGGACCGGGGAATGAGCAGTTCTTC
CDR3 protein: CASSQKTDGRGGPGNEQFF

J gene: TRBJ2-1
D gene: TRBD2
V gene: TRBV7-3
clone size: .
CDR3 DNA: TGTGCCAGCAGCTCTGGGACTAGCGGGAGGGCTTCTATCTCCTACAATGAGCAGTTCTTC
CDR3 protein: CASSSGTSGRASISYNEQFF

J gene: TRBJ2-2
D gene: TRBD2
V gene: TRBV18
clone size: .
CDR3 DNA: TGTGCCAGCTCACCACCCCTAGCGGGAGGCACCGGGGAGCTGTTTTTT
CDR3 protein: CASSPPLAGGTGELFF

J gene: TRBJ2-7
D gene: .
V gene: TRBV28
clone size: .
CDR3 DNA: TGTGCCAGCAGTTACGAGGGAGCCGAGCAGTACTTC
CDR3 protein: CASSYEGAEQYF

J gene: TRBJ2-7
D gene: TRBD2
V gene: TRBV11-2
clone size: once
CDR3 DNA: TGTGCCAGCAGCTTAGGGTGGGTAGCGGGAGCCGACTACGAGCAGTACTTC
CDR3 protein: CASSLGWVAGADYEQYF

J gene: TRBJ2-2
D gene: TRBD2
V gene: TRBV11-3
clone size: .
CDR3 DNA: TGTGCCAGCAGGCTAGCGGGAGGGTACACCGGGGAGCTGTTTTTT
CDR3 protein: CASRLAGGYTGELFF

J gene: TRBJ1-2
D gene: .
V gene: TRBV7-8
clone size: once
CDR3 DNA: TGTGCCAGCAGCTTACTCACCAACTGGAATATACAGAGCTATGGCTACACCTTC
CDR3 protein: CASSLLTNWNIQSYGYTF

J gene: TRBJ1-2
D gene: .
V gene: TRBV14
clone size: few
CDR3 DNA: TGTGCCAGCAGCCATTTATCGGGGGGCCGCTATGGCTACACCTTC
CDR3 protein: CASSHLSGGRYGYTF

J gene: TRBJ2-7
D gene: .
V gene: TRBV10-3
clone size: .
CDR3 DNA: TGTGCCATCAGTGACGTGAGGTACGAGCAGTACTTC
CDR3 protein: CAISDVRYEQYF

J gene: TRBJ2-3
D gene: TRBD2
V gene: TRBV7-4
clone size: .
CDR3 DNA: TGTGCCAGCAGCTTAGAGCCAGCGGGAGCGGTCACAGATACGCAGTATTTT
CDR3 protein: CASSLEPAGAVTDTQYF

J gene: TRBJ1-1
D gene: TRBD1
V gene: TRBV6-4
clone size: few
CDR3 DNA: TGTGCCAGCAGTTACGGGGCGGGACAGATAGACCTGAACACTGAAGCTTTCTTT
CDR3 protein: CASSYGAGQIDLNTEAFF

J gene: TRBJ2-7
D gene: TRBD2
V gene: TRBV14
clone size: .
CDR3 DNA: TGTGCCAGCAGCCAAGGGACTAGCGGGAATGACTACGAGCAGTACTTC
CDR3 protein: CASSQGTSGNDYEQYF

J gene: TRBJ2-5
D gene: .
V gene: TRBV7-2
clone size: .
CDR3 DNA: TGTGCCAGCAGCCCCCTATCTGCGGCCCAAGAGACCCAGTACTTC
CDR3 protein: CASSPLSAAQETQYF

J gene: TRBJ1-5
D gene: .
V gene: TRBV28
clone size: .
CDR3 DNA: TGTGCCAGCAGTTTAGCTCTCGGGGTATGGCAGCCCCAGCATTTT
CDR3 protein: CASSLALGVWQPQHF

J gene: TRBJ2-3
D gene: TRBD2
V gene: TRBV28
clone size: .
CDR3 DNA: TGTGCCAGCAGTTTATTCGGGGGGGTCCCAGATACGCAGTATTTT
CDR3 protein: CASSLFGGVPDTQYF

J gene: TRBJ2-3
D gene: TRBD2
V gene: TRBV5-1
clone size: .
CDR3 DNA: TGCGCCAGCAGCTTGGCGGGGAGGGTCTCAGATACGCAGTATTTT
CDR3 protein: CASSLAGRVSDTQYF

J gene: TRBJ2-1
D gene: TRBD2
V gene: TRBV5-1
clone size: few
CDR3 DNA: TGCGCCAGCAGCTTGGGGCTAGCGGGTAATAATGAGCAGTTCTTC
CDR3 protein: CASSLGLAGNNEQFF

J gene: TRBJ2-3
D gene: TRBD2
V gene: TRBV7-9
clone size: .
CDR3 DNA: TGTGCCAGCAGCCCGACTAGCGGGGATAGCACAGATACGCAGTATTTT
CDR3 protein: CASSPTSGDSTDTQYF

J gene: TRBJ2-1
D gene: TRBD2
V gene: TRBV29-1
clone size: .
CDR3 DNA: TGCAGCGTTGAAGATCGGCGGGAGGGCCATCGTCCTGCTGAGCAGTTCTTC
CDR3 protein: CSVEDRREGHRPAEQFF

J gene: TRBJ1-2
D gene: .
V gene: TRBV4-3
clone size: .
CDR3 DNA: TGCGCCAGCAGCCAAGATCCCGGACAGCCCTTCTATGGCTACACCTTC
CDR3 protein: CASSQDPGQPFYGYTF

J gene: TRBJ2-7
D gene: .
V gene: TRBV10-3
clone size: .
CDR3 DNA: TGTGCCACGAGCTCGAAACTTCTCTACGAGCAGTACTTC
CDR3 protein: CATSSKLLYEQYF

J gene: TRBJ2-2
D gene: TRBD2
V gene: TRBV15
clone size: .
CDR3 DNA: TGTGCCACCAGCAGAGATCGTGGAGGGAGGGACACCGGGGAGCTGTTTTTT
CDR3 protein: CATSRDRGGRDTGELFF

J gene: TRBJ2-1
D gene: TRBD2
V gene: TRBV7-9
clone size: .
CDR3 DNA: TGTGCCAGCAGCTTAGTGGCGGGGAGCGGACTAGCGGGAGGCAATGAGCAGTTCTTC
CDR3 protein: CASSLVAGSGLAGGNEQFF

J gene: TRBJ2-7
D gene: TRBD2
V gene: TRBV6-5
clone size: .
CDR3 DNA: TGTGCCAGCAGTTCCCCCAGCGGGATACCCTACGAGCAGTACTTC
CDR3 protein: CASSSPSGIPYEQYF

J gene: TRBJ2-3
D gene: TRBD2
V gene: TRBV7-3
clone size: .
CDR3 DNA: TGTGCCAGCAGCTTAAACGGGAGGAGCACAGATACGCAGTATTTT
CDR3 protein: CASSLNGRSTDTQYF

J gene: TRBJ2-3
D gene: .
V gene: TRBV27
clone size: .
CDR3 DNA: TGTGCCAGCAGTTTAGGACACAACACAGATACGCAGTATTTT
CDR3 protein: CASSLGHNTDTQYF

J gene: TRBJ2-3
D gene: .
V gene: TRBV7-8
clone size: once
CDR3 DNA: TGTGCCAGCGCCCTAGGTCGGAGCACAGATACGCAGTATTTT
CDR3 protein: CASALGRSTDTQYF

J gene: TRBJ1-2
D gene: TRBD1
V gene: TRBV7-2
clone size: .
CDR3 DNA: TGTGCCAGCAGCCCATGGACAGGCGGCGGCTACACCTTC
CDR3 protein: CASSPWTGGGYTF

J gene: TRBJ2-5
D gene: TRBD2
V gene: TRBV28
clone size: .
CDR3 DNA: TGTGCCAGCAGAAGCGGGAGGATGGGAATGACCCAGTACTTC
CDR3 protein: CASRSGRMGMTQYF

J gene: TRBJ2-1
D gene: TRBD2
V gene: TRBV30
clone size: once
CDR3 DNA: TGTGCCTGGAGTGTATCCAGCGGGAGTAGAAATGAGCAGTTCTTC
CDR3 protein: CAWSVSSGSRNEQFF

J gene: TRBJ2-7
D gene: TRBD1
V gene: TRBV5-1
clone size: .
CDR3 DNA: TGCGCCAGCAGCCGTGGCCCGTCAGGGGGACAGGGGTCCTACGAGCAGTACTTC
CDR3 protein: CASSRGPSGGQGSYEQYF

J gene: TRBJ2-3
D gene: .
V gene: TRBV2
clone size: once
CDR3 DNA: TGTGCCAGCCTTGGGAGGAGCACAGATACGCAGTATTTT
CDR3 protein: CASLGRSTDTQYF